The sequence of this T cell receptor (beta chain) was determined in a study of cytomegalovirus exposure and HLA in healthy donors. The junction had 4 bases not matched to a gene; V was cut back by 3 bases and J by 2 bases. The CDR3 sequence is 16 residues long. Germline CDR1 SGDLS, CDR2 YYNGEE. The PCR had 60 Vbeta and 13 Jbeta primers. The repertoire was sequenced with immunoSEQ multiplex PCR; TCRdb's copy has only in-frame clones and lacks some. The sample includes 150,000 to 200,000 clones, roughly 87% seen only once; the top ten take less than 0.3%. The receptor was isolated from a girl less than two years old in good health and CMV-seronegative. Sequencing was done on a sample of PBMCs. The chain couples TRBV9 to TRBJ2-2; 10 bases are shared with TRBD1. CDR3 sequence (DNA): TGTGCCAGCAGCGACACGACAGGGGGCAACACCGGGGAGCTGTTTTTT. It specifies CASSDTTGGNTGELFF.